This TCR beta chain was documented in a study of CD4 T cells in relation to SARS-CoV-2 and coronaviruses. At the level of the study: PBMCs were cultured with antigen for roughly 11 days before TCR beta sequencing.

The method was immunoSEQ multiplex PCR; TCRdb's version includes in-frame clones alone and lacks a portion of them. Here the sample spans roughly 30,000 clones, over 60% being singletons. The unexposed donors gave CD4+ T cells in about 2010-2019, prior to COVID-19. Isolation of CD4+ T cells took place after less than twelve days in culture. This clone was seen a single time. Its antigen is unknown. Between the trimmed V and J ends, which lost 1 base and 2 bases, there was a span of 11 bases. Germline V lookup: CDR1 SGHTA, CDR2 FQGNSA. The CDR3 is made up of 15 amino acids. The chain combines TRBV7-2 with TRBJ1-2; D ambiguous. The receptor was derived from a human donor in good health. Sequenced sample: CD4+ T cells from PBMCs, cultured in vitro. DNA of the CDR3: TGTGCCAGCAGCTTAGGGTTGTCCATCAACTATGGCTACACCTTC. Its protein product is CASSLGLSINYGYTF. Combining the CDR3 with reference TRBV7-2 and TRBJ1-2 gives the whole variable domain GAGVSQSPSNKVTEKGKDVELRCDPISGHTALYWYRQSLGQGLEFLIYFQGNSAPDKSGLPSDRFSAERTGGSVSTLTIQRTQQEDSAVYLCASSLGLSINYGYTFGSGTRLTVV.